The T cell receptor beta chain under discussion was sequenced for a study of OX40 agonist ivuxolimab in advanced cancers. Study-wide background: Participants averaged roughly 57 years of age (range roughly 23 to 90) and were about 85% male.

Method: immunoSEQ multiplex PCR; TCRdb's copy keeps in-frame clones and lacks some. The sample has 95,000 to 120,000 clones, under 95% seen once; the top ten hold around 0.64%. This clonotype was obtained from an adult with an advanced solid tumor such as melanoma, head and neck, liver or kidney cancer. The material was CD4+ or CD8+ T cells sorted from blood, obtained in a trial of the OX40 agonist ivuxolimab.

This CDR3 reads CASSGTGGISGNTIYF. In nucleotides, the CDR3 is TGTGCCAGTAGCGGGACAGGAGGAATCTCTGGAAACACCATATATTTT. The chain joins TRBV19 to TRBJ1-3, with 8 nucleotides matching TRBD1. The junction had 7 bases not matched to a gene; V was cut back by 6 bases and J by 0 bases. The CDR3 has 16 residues. Looked up from germline, CDR1 is LNHDA and CDR2 is SQIVND (reference sequence).